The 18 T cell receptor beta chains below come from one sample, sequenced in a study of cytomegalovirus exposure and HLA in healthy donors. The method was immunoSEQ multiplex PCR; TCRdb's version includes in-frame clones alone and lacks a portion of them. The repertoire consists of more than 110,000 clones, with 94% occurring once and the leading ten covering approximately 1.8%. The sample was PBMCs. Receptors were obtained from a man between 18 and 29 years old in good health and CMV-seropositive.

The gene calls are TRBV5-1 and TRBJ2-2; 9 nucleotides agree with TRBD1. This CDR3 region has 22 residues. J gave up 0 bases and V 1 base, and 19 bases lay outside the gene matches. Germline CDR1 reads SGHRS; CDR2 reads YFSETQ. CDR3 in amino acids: CASSLKRQGEILPYANTGELFF. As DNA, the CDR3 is TGCGCCAGCAGCTTGAAGAGACAGGGGGAGATCTTACCTTACGCGAACACCGGGGAGCTGTTTTTT.

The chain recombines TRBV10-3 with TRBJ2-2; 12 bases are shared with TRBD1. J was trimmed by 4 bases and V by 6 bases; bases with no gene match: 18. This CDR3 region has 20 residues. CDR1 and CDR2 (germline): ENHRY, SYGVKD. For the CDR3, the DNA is TGTGCCATCAGAGGGACAGGGGGCGATCTCCACTCCCCGGGCACCGGGGAGCTGTTTTTT. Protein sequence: CAIRGTGGDLHSPGTGELFF.

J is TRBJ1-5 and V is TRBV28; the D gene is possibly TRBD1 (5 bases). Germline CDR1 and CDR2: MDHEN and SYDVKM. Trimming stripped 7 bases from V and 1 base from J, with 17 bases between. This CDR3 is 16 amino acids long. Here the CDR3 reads CASTPGSGRSNQPQHF. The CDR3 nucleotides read TGTGCCAGCACCCCTGGATCAGGGAGGAGCAATCAGCCCCAGCATTTT.

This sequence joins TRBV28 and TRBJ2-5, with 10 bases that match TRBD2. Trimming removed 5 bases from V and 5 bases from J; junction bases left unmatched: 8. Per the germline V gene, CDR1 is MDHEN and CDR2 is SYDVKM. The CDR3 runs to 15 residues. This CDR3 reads CASSQTSGLWETQYF. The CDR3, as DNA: TGTGCCAGCAGTCAGACTAGCGGGTTGTGGGAGACCCAGTACTTC. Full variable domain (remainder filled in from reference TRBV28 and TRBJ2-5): DVKVTQSSRYLVKRTGEKVFLECVQDMDHENMFWYRQDPGLGLRLIYFSYDVKMKEKGDIPEGYSVSREKKERFSLILESASTNQTSMYLCASSQTSGLWETQYFGPGTRLLVL.

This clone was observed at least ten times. This CDR3 is CASSSTKTGEQYF. The CDR3 DNA reads as TGTGCCAGCAGCTCCACCAAAACGGGAGAGCAGTACTTC. The J gene is TRBJ2-7, the V gene TRBV27, with TRBD2 as a possible D gene (5 bases). This CDR3 contains 13 residues. V gave up 6 bases and J gave up 7 bases, with 16 bases separating them. Germline V gene sequence: CDR1 MNHEY, CDR2 SMNVEV (reference sequence).

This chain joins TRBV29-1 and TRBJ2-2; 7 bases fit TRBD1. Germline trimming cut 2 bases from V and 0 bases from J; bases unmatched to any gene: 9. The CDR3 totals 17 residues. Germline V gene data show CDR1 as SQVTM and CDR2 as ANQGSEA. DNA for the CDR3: TGCAGCGTTGAACCATTAGACAGGGCCTCGAACACCGGGGAGCTGTTTTTT. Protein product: CSVEPLDRASNTGELFF.

CDR3: CASSPRGGEGPHNEQFF. For the CDR3, the DNA is TGTGCCAGCAGCCCAAGGGGTGGGGAGGGCCCCCACAATGAGCAGTTCTTC. The chain combines TRBV11-2 with TRBJ2-1; 7 bases agree with TRBD2. Unmatched junction bases numbered 15, after V lost 5 bases and J lost 5 bases. In germline, CDR1 is SGHAT, CDR2 FQNNGV. This CDR3 has 17 amino acids.

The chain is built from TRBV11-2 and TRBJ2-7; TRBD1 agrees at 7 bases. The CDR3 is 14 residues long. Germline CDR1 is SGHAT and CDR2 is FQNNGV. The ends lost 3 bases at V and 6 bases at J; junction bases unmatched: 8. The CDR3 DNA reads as TGTGCCAGCAGCTTGCTTACAGGGGTGGGCGAGCAGTACTTC. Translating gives CASSLLTGVGEQYF.

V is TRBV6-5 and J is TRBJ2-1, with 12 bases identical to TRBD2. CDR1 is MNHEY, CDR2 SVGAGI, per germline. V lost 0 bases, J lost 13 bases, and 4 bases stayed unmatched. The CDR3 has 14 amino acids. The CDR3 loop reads CASSYSTSGSNQFF. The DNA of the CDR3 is TGTGCCAGCAGTTACTCGACTAGCGGGAGTAACCAGTTCTTC.

The DNA of the CDR3 is TGTGCCAGCAGCTCCGACAGGCTGAATCAGCCCCAGCATTTT. It specifies CASSSDRLNQPQHF. The gene calls are TRBV7-8 and TRBJ1-5, with TRBD1 as a possible D gene (6 bases). Germline V lookup: CDR1 SGHVS, CDR2 FQNEAQ. V was clipped by 4 bases and J by 4 bases, with 11 bases between them. The CDR3 extends over 14 amino acids.

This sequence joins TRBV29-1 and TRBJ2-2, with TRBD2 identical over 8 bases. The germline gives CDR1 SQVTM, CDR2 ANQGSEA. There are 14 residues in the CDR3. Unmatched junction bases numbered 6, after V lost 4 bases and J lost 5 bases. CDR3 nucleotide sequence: TGCAGCGTTGTTGAGCGGGAGCGTACCGGGGAGCTGTTTTTT. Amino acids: CSVVERERTGELFF.

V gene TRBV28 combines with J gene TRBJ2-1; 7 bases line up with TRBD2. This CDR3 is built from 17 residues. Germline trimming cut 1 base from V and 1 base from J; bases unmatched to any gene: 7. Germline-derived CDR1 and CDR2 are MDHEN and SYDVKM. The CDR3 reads CASSLSQGGFSYNEQFF. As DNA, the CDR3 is TGTGCCAGCAGTTTATCGCAGGGAGGGTTTTCCTACAATGAGCAGTTCTTC.

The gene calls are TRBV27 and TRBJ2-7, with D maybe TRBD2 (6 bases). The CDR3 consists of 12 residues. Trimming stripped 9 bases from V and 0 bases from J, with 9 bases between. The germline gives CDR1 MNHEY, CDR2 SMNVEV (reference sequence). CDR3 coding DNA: TGTGCCAGTTGGGACTCCTCCTACGAGCAGTACTTC. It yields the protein CASWDSSYEQYF.

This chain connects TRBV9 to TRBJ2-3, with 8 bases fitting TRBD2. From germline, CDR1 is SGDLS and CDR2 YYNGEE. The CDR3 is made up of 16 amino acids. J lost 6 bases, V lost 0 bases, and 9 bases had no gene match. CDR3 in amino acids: CASSVALTGGRDTQYF. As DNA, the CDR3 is TGTGCCAGCAGCGTAGCTCTGACGGGAGGGAGGGATACGCAGTATTTT.

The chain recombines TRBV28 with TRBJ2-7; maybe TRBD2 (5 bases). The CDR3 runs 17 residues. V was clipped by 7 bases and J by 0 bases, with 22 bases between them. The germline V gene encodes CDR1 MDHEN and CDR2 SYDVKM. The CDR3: CASTIILSGRSSYEQYF. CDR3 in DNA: TGTGCCAGCACCATTATACTGAGCGGCAGGAGCTCCTACGAGCAGTACTTC.

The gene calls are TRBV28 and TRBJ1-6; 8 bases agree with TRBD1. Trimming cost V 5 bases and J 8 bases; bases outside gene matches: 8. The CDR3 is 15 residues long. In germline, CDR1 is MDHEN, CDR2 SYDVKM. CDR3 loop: CASSPRQGRYSPLHF. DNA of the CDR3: TGTGCCAGCAGTCCCCGACAGGGGCGGTATTCACCCCTCCACTTT.

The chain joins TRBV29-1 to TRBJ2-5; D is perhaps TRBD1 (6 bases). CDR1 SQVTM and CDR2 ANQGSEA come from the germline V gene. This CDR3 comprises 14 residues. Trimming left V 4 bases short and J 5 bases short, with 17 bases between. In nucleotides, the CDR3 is TGCAGCGTTGCCCCCATAGGGGGTGGGGAGACCCAGTACTTC. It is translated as CSVAPIGGGETQYF.

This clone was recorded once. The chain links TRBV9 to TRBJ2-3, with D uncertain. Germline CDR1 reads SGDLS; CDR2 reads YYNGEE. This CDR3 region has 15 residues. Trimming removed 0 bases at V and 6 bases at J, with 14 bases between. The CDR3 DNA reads TGTGCCAGCAGCGTAGATGAGGCTCCTGTCGATACGCAGTATTTT. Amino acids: CASSVDEAPVDTQYF.